The clone carrying this T cell receptor beta chain has only a few counts. Its cognate antigen is unknown. TCRdb's copy holds only in-frame clones and misses some; the assay was immunoSEQ multiplex PCR. Of about 140,000 clones listed, approximately 83% are singletons. CDR3 length: 14 residues. Looked up from germline, CDR1 is LGHDT and CDR2 is YNNKEL (reference sequence). V lost 3 bases, J lost 6 bases, and 11 bases lay in between. The entry originates in a study of T cell responses to AZD1222 COVID-19 vaccine. Points from the study as a whole: Repertoires were sampled only after the peak T cell response.

This chain uses TRBV3-1 (or the pseudogene TRBV3-2) with TRBJ1-4; a possible D gene is TRBD1 (5 bases). The clonotype was recovered from an adult in good health. Sequenced material: peripheral blood, taken on day 0 of AZD1222 vaccination. The CDR3 reads CASSHLGVDEKLFF. In nucleotides, the CDR3 is TGTGCCAGCAGCCACTTAGGGGTGGATGAAAAACTGTTTTTT.